This T cell receptor (beta chain) was obtained from a study of blood T cells in healthy people across ages. Study-level points and caveats: In older individuals, TCR beta diversity per million T cells was lower, falling roughly linearly with age. Possibly, changes in expanded clonotypes were confounded because donor CMV status was unknown.

Sample-barcoded 5' priming and a J-beta primer mix drove a second PCR of about 7 to 12 cycles. Every single cDNA molecule received a tag from a template-switch adaptor with 12 random nucleotides. Using its own MiXCR run on the 5' RACE reads, TCRdb lists one record per CDR3 protein. The sample records fewer than 1.5 million distinct CDR3 sequences, around two fifths being singletons. As for this clonotype: Its antigen is undetermined.

Every participating donor contributed 7.5 to 10 milliliters of peripheral blood through a draw. CDR3 length: 15 amino acids. V lost 0 bases and J 5 bases, leaving 13 bases between the germline ends. Germline lookup yields CDR1 KGHSH and CDR2 LQKENI. Sequencing was carried out using blood. The receptor was derived from a woman between 18 and 29 years old in good health. The V call is TRBV18, the J call TRBJ2-5; D call uncertain. The CDR3 here is CASSPPQRQGETQYF. For the CDR3, the DNA is TGTGCCAGCTCACCACCTCAACGGCAAGGGGAGACCCAGTACTTC.